This record covers a single T cell receptor beta chain. Trimming cost V 5 bases and J 13 bases, with 20 bases left between them. The germline V gene encodes CDR1 MNHEY and CDR2 SVGAGI. CDR3 length: 13 residues. Patients with active juvenile idiopathic arthritis donated these samples. Some clones are missing from TCRdb's copy, which holds only in-frame ones; the method was immunoSEQ multiplex PCR. The repertoire holds about 35,000 clones, with more than 90% as singletons. The data were obtained in a study of circulating and synovial CD4+ cells in juvenile arthritis. This TCR derives from a human donor with juvenile idiopathic arthritis. What was sequenced was CD4+ T cells from blood. The J gene is TRBJ1-1, the V gene TRBV6-5; D call uncertain. The CDR3 DNA sequence: TGTGCCAGCAGTGAAGCGGACGGACTGGTCGGTTTCTTT. Its protein is CASSEADGLVGFF.